The 3 T cell receptor beta chains given below trace back to one sample, sequenced in a study of cytotoxic CD8 clonotypes in ibrutinib-treated CLL. Clones were sequenced by immunoSEQ multiplex PCR, and TCRdb holds only the in-frame ones, with some missing. The table records more than 200,000 clones, just over 70% of them present only once. Sequencing used PBMCs, obtained after 12 months of ibrutinib treatment. These receptors all stem from a human donor with chronic lymphocytic leukemia.

The chain has TRBV9 and TRBJ2-2; 10 positions match TRBD2. The germline V gene has CDR1 SGDLS and CDR2 YYNGEE. Unmatched junction bases numbered 6, after V lost 1 base and J lost 3 bases. The CDR3 extends over 17 amino acids. The CDR3 coding sequence is TGTGCCAGCAGCGTAAAAGCGGGGGGGCCGGACACCGGGGAGCTGTTTTTT. Translating it yields CASSVKAGGPDTGELFF.

This sequence joins TRBV9 and TRBJ2-7; D could derive from TRBD1 or TRBD2 (5 bases each). Germline loops: CDR1 SGDLS, CDR2 YYNGEE. Trimming cost V 0 bases and J 5 bases, with 18 bases left between them. The CDR3 extends over 16 amino acids. CDR3 DNA: TGTGCCAGCAGCGTAGGGGACCAGGTTGGGGTCGACGAGCAGTACTTC. Amino acid sequence: CASSVGDQVGVDEQYF.

This clone was detected ten times or more. At the DNA level, this CDR3 is encoded by other sequences in the same sample as well. The chain has TRBV9 and TRBJ1-5; D is unclear. CDR3 length: 13 residues. Germline-derived CDR1 and CDR2 are SGDLS and YYNGEE. The V and J ends lost 7 bases and 0 bases respectively, with 8 bases between them. The CDR3 sequence is CASSVYSNQPQHF. CDR3 nucleotide sequence: TGTGCCAGCTCGGTTTATAGCAATCAGCCCCAGCATTTT.